This TCR beta chain was identified during a study of blood T cell repertoires in COVID-19. Overall study context: Sites in the United States, Italy and Spain provided acute and convalescent COVID-19 samples.

As handled by the study authors: Reference gene primer amplification gave estimated nucleated cell counts. Generated by immunoSEQ multiplex PCR, the TCRdb table keeps only in-frame clones and is missing some. That table supplies the V and J calls and clone size; D and trimming were determined from the DNA. Of about 310,000 clones listed, about 88% are singletons. Trimming removed 4 bases at V and 3 bases at J, with 14 bases between. The length of the CDR3 is 15 residues. Germline values: CDR1 SSHAT, CDR2 FNYEAQ (reference sequence). The material sequenced was peripheral blood. The TCR originated in an older man with acute or convalescent COVID-19. V and J are TRBV7-7 and TRBJ2-3, with a tentative D call TRBD1 (6 bases). The CDR3 region has the DNA TGTGCCAGCAGCTCTGGACAGAGTAAAACAGATACGCAGTATTTT. It codes for CASSSGQSKTDTQYF. Combining the CDR3 with reference TRBV7-7 and TRBJ2-3 gives the whole variable domain GAGVSQSPRYKVTKRGQDVTLRCDPISSHATLYWYQQALGQGPEFLTYFNYEAQPDKSGLPSDRFSAERPEGSISTLTIQRTEQRDSAMYRCASSSGQSKTDTQYFGPGTRLTVL.